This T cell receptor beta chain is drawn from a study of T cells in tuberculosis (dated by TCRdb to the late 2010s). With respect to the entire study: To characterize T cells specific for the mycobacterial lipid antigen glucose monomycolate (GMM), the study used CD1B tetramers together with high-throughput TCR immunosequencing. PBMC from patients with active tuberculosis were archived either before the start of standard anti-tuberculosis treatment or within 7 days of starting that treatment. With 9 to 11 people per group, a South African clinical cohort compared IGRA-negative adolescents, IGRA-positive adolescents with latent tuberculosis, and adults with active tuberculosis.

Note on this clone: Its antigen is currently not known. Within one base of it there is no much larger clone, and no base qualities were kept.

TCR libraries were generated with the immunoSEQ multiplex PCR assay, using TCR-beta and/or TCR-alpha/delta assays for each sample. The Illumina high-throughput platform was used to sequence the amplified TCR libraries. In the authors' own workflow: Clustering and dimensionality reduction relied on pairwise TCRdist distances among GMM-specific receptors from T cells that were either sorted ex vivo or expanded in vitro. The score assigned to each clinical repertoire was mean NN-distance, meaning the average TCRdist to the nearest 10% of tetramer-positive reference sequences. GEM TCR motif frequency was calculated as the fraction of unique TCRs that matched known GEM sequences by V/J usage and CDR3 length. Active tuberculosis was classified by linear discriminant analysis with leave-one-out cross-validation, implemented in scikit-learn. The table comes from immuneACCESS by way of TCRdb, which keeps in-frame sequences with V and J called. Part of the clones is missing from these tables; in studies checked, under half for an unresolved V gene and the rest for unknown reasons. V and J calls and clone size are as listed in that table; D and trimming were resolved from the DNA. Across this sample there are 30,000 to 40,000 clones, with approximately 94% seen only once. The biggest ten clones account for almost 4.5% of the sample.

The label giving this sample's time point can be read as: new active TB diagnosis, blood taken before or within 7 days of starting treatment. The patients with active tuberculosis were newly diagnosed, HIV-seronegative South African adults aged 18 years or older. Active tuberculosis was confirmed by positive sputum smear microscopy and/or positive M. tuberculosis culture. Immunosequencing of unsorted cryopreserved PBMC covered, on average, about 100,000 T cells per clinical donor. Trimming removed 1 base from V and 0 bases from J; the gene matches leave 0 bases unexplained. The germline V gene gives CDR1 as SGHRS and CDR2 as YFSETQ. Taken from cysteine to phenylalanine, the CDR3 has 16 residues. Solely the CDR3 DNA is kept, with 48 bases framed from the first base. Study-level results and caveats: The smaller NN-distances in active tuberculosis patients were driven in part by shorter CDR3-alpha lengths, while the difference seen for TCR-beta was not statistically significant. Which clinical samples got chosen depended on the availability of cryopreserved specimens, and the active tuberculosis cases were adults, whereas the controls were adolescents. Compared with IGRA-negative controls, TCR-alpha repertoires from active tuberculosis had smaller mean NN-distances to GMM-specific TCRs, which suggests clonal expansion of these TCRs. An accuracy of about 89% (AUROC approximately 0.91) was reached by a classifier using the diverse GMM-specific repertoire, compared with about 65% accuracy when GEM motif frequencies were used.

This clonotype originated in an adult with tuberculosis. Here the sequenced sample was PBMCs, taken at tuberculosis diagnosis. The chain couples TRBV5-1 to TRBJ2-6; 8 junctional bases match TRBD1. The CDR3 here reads CASSLQGASGANVLTF. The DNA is TGCGCCAGCAGCTTGCAGGGGGCCTCTGGGGCCAACGTCCTGACTTTC.